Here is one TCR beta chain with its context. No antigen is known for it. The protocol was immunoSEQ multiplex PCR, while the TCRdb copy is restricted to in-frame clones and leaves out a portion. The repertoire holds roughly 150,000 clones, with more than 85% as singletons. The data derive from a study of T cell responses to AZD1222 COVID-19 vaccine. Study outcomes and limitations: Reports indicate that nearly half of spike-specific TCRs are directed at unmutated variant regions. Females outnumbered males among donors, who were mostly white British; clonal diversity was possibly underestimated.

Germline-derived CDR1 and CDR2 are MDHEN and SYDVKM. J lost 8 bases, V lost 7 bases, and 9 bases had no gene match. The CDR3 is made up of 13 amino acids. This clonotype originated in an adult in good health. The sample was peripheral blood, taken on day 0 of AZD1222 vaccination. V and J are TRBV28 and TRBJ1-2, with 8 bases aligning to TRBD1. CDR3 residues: CASTQTRTGGYTF. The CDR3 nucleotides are TGTGCCAGCACCCAGACTCGGACAGGGGGCTACACCTTC.